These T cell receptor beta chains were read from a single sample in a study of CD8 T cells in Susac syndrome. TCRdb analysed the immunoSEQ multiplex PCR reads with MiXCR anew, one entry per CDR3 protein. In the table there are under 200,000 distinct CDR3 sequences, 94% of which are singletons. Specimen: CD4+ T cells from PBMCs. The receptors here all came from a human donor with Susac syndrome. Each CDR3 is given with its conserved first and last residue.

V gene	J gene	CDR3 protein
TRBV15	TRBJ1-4	CATSTGTIANEKLFF
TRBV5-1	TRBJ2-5	CASSLMPGQPGTQYF
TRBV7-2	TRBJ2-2	CASTPIRGGGAVGTGELFF
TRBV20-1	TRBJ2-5	CSARSLAGRQETQYF
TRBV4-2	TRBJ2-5	CASSQDRGTQETQYF
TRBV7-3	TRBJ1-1	CASSLGEGASEAFF
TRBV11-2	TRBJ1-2	CASSLTDDYGYTF
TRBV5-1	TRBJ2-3	CASSRLVGAVDTQYF
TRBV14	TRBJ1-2	CASSQDVTGYYGYTF
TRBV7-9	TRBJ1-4	CASSPGTREGLFF
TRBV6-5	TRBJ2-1	CASSYYGGNEQFF
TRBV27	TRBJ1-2	CASSLNPGGAYGYTF
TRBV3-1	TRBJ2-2	CASSRQAATGELFF
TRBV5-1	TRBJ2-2	CASSLAPPPGTGELFF
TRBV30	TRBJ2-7	CAWRNLLTYEQYF
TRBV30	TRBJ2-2	CAWAASGDNTGELFF
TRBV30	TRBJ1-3	CAWSVQGAGNTIYF
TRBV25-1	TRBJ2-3	CASSGGSTQYF
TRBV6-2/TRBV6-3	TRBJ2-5	CASSLMLADETQYF
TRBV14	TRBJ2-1	CASSPTPNEQFF
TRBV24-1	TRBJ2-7	CATSDPPGQGDYEQYF
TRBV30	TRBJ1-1	CAWRGRIMNTEAFF
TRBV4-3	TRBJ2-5	CASSQERLLETQYF
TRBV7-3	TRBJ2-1	CASSSPGGPYNEQFF
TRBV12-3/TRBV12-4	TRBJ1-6	CASSLGGSTLRPLHF
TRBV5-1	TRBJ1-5	CASSLAGQGNQPQHF
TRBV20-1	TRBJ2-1	CSARDSRGGAYNEQFF
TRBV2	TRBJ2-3	CASSEMGGTHTDTQYF
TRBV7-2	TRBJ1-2	CASSLLGGTDYRYTF
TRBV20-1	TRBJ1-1	CSAGGGRGLNTEAFF
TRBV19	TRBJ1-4	CASSPRQGGEKLFF
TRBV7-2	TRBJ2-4	CASSPSWTNPQNIQYF
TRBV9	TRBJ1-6	CASSVGQGAISSPLHF
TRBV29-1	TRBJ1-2	CSAGQGRGTNYGYTF
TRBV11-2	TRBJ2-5	CASSRIGLAGEETQYF
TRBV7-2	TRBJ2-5	CASSFQPWEGETQYF
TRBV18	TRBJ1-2	CASSNQGWTSGYTF
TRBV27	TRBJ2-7	CASRINRGGYEQYF